This passage covers 21 T cell receptor beta chains from one sample sequenced in a study of T-cell memory formation after mild COVID-19. Via MiXCR, TCRdb re-called the 5' RACE reads, giving one row per CDR3 protein. This sample has just over 60,000 distinct CDR3 sequences, with 9.3% found just once. What was sequenced was PBMCs or a T cell subset sorted from them (not recorded which). The source of these receptors is a man aged 18 to 29 who had mild COVID-19 (a few samples of this study predate the infection). Cell type and time point are not known.

The chain has TRBV6-5 and TRBJ1-5; D not certain. CDR1 is MNHEY and CDR2 is SVGAGI in the germline V gene. The CDR3 sequence is 15 residues long. The V end was cut by 9 bases, the J end by 2 bases, with 17 bases between. CDR3 residues: CASSRTSAGNQPQHF. The CDR3 DNA sequence: TGTGCCAGTTCGCGGACCTCAGCGGGCAATCAGCCCCAGCATTTT.

Many counts were recorded for this clonotype. The genes are TRBV29-1 and TRBJ2-1; D ambiguous. The CDR3 runs 13 residues. Germline CDR1 is SQVTM and CDR2 is ANQGSEA. V dropped 3 bases and J dropped 6 bases, with 12 bases sitting between them. CDR3 region: CSVEILTGNEQFF. The CDR3 DNA reads TGCAGCGTTGAGATCTTAACGGGCAATGAGCAGTTCTTC.

This clonotype was seen ten or more times. The rearrangement uses TRBV20-1 and TRBJ2-1; TRBD2 might be the D (5 bases). CDR3 size: 11 residues. The V end lost 4 bases, the J end lost 9 bases, and 10 bases lay between the germline ends. Germline V gives CDR1 DFQATT, CDR2 SNEGSKA (reference sequence). The CDR3 reads CSATAEGEQFF. CDR3 nucleotide sequence: TGCAGTGCTACGGCTGAGGGTGAGCAGTTCTTC.

The DNA of the CDR3 is TGTGCCAGCAGTGAGTGGTTAGAGACCCAGTACTTC. Amino acids: CASSEWLETQYF. The chain uses TRBV2 and TRBJ2-5; no definite D call. Germline V gene data show CDR1 as SNHLY and CDR2 as FYNNEI. CDR3 size: 12 residues. Deletions cut 3 bases from V and 4 bases from J, with 6 bases between.

This clonotype was observed at least ten times. This sequence joins TRBV2 and TRBJ2-4; D possibly matches TRBD1 or TRBD2 (6 bases each). The CDR3 covers 14 residues. V lost 6 bases and J 4 bases, leaving 13 bases between the germline ends. CDR1 and CDR2 from the germline V gene are SNHLY and FYNNEI. The chain's CDR3 is CASSRGGGKNIQYF. For the CDR3, the DNA is TGTGCCAGCAGCCGCGGAGGGGGGAAAAACATTCAGTACTTC.

By share, this clonotype counts as medium-sized. The V call is TRBV29-1, the J call TRBJ2-7; 12 positions agree with TRBD1. The germline gives CDR1 SQVTM, CDR2 ANQGSEA. The CDR3 spans 12 residues. The CDR3: CSAGTGGNEQYF. CDR3 bases: TGCAGTGCCGGGACAGGGGGCAACGAGCAGTACTTC.

The chain couples TRBV12-3 or TRBV12-4 to TRBJ2-7; D call uncertain. The CDR3 loop spans 14 amino acids. V lost 3 bases and J 4 bases, leaving 13 bases between the germline ends. Written as DNA, the CDR3 is TGTGCCAGCAGTTTCTACGGCAAGAATTACGAGCAGTACTTC. Translation: CASSFYGKNYEQYF.

The chain carries TRBV12-3 or TRBV12-4 and TRBJ2-7; possible D gene TRBD1, 6 bases. This CDR3 comprises 12 residues. Trimming took 6 bases from V and 4 from J, leaving 10 bases between them. The CDR3 bases are TGTGCCAGCAGGGGCAGGGGTTACGAGCAGTACTTC. Residues: CASRGRGYEQYF.

In its sample, this clonotype was seen many times. The V and J genes are TRBV11-2 and TRBJ1-1, with D possibly TRBD1 on 5 matching bases. The CDR3 spans 13 residues. Germline-derived CDR1 and CDR2 are SGHAT and FQNNGV. Trimming removed 3 bases from V and 7 bases from J, with 12 bases in between. The CDR3 sequence is CASSFKGRVEAFF. CDR3 sequence (DNA): TGTGCCAGCAGCTTCAAGGGGCGGGTTGAAGCTTTCTTT. The full variable domain, with the rest looked up from reference TRBV11-2 and TRBJ1-1, is EAGVAQSPRYKIIEKRQSVAFWCNPISGHATLYWYQQILGQGPKLLIQFQNNGVVDDSQLPKDRFSAERLKGVDSTLKIQPAKLEDSAVYLCASSFKGRVEAFFGQGTRLTVV.

This chain connects TRBV2 to TRBJ1-5, with D possibly matching TRBD1 (6 bases). Looked up from germline, CDR1 is SNHLY and CDR2 is FYNNEI. This CDR3 contains 13 residues. Trimming took off 8 bases at V and 3 bases at J, with 11 bases between the two ends. This CDR3 is CASGGQINQPQHF. The CDR3 DNA is TGTGCCAGCGGAGGACAGATCAATCAGCCCCAGCATTTT.

This clonotype was counted many times. CDR3 loop: CASSPRDFGTGELFF. The CDR3 bases are TGTGCCAGCAGCCCCCGGGACTTCGGCACCGGGGAGCTGTTTTTT. V gene TRBV7-2 combines with J gene TRBJ2-2; tentatively, D is TRBD2 (6 bases). V was cut by 5 bases and J by 4 bases, with 14 bases left in between. Germline CDR1 SGHTA, CDR2 FQGNSA. The CDR3 is made up of 15 amino acids.

The chain employs TRBV5-1 and TRBJ2-1; TRBD1 matches 9 bases. CDR3 length: 14 residues. Trimming removed 6 bases from V and 5 bases from J; junction bases left unmatched: 6. Germline CDR1 and CDR2: SGHRS and YFSETQ. The CDR3 DNA follows: TGCGCCAGCACGGTCGGGACAGGGCACAATGAGCAGTTCTTC. It specifies CASTVGTGHNEQFF.

This clonotype was found a few times. The rearrangement links TRBV7-8 to TRBJ2-5; TRBD2 matches 7 bases. The J segment lost 7 bases and the V segment lost 0 bases, leaving 11 bases of the junction unmatched. The CDR3 is 16 residues long. Germline V CDR1 and CDR2: SGHVS, FQNEAQ. The CDR3 nucleotides read TGTGCCAGCAGCTTAGCGGCTCGCGGACTAGGAATGACCCAGTACTTC. Translating gives CASSLAARGLGMTQYF.

CDR3 bases: TGCGCCAGCAGCCAATCAATAGGAAGTCCCGGGGGCTACCAAGAGACCCAGTACTTC. This codes for CASSQSIGSPGGYQETQYF. This rearrangement joins TRBV4-1 to TRBJ2-5; tentatively, D is TRBD1 or TRBD2 (6 bases each). Germline loops: CDR1 MGHRA, CDR2 YSYEKL. The CDR3 has 19 residues. Between the trimmed V and J ends, which lost 2 bases and 0 bases, there was a span of 22 bases.

This clonotype has only a few counts. V gene TRBV25-1 combines with J gene TRBJ2-7, with a weak D call TRBD1 (7 bases). CDR3 length: 14 amino acids. Looked up from germline, CDR1 is MGHDK and CDR2 is SYGVNS. V gave up 6 bases and J gave up 3 bases, with 15 bases separating them. In DNA, the CDR3 is TGTGCCAGCAGCCGATCAGGGGGGATCTACGAGCAGTACTTC. Encoded protein: CASSRSGGIYEQYF.

This clonotype showed up just a few times. The V and J genes are TRBV19 and TRBJ1-1; 7 nucleotides agree with TRBD1. The CDR3 runs 14 residues. Germline loops: CDR1 LNHDA, CDR2 SQIVND (reference sequence). Unmatched junction bases numbered 13, after V lost 7 bases and J lost 8 bases. The CDR3 loop is CASTPPGQTSEAFF. The CDR3 DNA reads as TGTGCCAGTACTCCCCCGGGACAGACGTCCGAAGCTTTCTTT.

A few counts support this clonotype. This chain connects TRBV7-2 to TRBJ2-3; 11 nucleotides align to TRBD2. Per the germline V gene, CDR1 is SGHTA and CDR2 is FQGNSA. CDR3 length: 16 amino acids. V lost 5 bases and J lost 5; bases outside the gene matches: 9. The DNA for the CDR3 is TGTGCCAGCAGCGGGGCGGCGACTAGCGGGGTAGATACGCAGTATTTT. This codes for CASSGAATSGVDTQYF.

This clonotype was found a few times. The chain combines TRBV9 with TRBJ2-1; D unresolved. Germline lookup yields CDR1 SGDLS and CDR2 YYNGEE. The V end was cut by 1 base, the J end by 9 bases, with 11 bases between. There are 13 residues in the CDR3. In nucleotides, the CDR3 is TGTGCCAGCAGCGTAACGGTGTTGGGTGAGCAGTTCTTC. It yields the protein CASSVTVLGEQFF.

The CDR3: CASSVGKGVSYGYTF. CDR3 coding DNA: TGTGCCAGCAGCGTAGGAAAAGGGGTTAGCTATGGCTACACCTTC. The chain links TRBV9 to TRBJ1-2; TRBD1 might be the D (5 bases). The CDR3 is 15 residues long. Trimming pared 0 bases from V and 4 bases from J, leaving 13 bases between. CDR1 is SGDLS, CDR2 YYNGEE, per germline.

This clonotype was recorded many times. CDR3 loop: CASSLAGNEGETQYF. CDR3 DNA: TGTGCCAGCAGCTTGGCCGGGAACGAGGGGGAGACCCAGTACTTC. This sequence joins TRBV5-5 and TRBJ2-5; tentatively, D is TRBD1 or TRBD2 (5 bases each). CDR1 and CDR2 (germline): SGHKS, YYEKEE (reference sequence). The germline V and J ends were trimmed by 0 bases and 5 bases, with 14 bases remaining between them. This CDR3 has 15 amino acids. The whole variable domain, remainder taken from reference TRBV5-5 and TRBJ2-5, is DAGVTQSPTHLIKTRGQQVTLRCSPISGHKSVSWYQQVLGQGPQFIFQYYEKEERGRGNFPDRFSARQFPNYSSELNVNALLLGDSALYLCASSLAGNEGETQYFGPGTRLLVL.

The gene calls are TRBV4-1 and TRBJ2-5; TRBD2 matches at 15 bases. J gave up 5 bases and V 5 bases, and 9 bases lay outside the gene matches. Germline assignment: CDR1 MGHRA and CDR2 YSYEKL. The CDR3 consists of 17 residues. CDR3 residues: CASSSTRTSGGAETQYF. The DNA of the CDR3 is TGCGCCAGCAGCTCGACGCGGACTAGCGGGGGGGCCGAGACCCAGTACTTC.